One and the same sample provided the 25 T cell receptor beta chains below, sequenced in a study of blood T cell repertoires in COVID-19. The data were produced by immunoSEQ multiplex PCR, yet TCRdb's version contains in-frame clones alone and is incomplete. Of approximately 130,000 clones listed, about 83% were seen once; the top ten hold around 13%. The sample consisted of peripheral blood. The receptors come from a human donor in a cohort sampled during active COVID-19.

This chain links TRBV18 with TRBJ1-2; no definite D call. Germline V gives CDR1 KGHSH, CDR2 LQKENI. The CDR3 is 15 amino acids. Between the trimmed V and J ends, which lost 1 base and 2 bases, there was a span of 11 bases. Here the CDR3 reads CASSPLSTENYGYTF. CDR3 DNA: TGTGCCAGCTCACCACTCTCGACGGAGAACTATGGCTACACCTTC.

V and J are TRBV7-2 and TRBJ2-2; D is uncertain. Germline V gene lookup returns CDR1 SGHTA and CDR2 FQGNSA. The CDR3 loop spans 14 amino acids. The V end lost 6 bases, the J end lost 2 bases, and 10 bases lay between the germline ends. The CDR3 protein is CASRIDTNTGELFF. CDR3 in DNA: TGTGCCAGCAGGATCGACACAAACACCGGGGAGCTGTTTTTT.

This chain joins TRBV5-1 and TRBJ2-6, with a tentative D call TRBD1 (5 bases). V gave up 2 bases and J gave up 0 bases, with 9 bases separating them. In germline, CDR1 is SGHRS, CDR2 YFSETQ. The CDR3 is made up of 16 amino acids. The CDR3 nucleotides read TGCGCCAGCAGCTTTGACAGTCCCTCTGGGGCCAACGTCCTGACTTTC. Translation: CASSFDSPSGANVLTF.

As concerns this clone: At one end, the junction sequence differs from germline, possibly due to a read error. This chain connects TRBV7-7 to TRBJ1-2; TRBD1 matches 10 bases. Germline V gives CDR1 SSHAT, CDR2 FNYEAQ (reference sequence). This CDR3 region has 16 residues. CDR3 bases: TGTGCTAGCAGCCGTTGGGAGGACAGGGGGAGTTACGGCTACACCTTC. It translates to CASSRWEDRGSYGYTF.

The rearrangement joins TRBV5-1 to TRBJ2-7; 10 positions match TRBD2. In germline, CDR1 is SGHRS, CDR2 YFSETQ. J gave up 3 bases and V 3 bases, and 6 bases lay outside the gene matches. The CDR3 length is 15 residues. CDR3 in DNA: TGCGCCAGCAGCTCTAGCGGGGGATCCCTCTACGAGCAGTACTTC. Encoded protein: CASSSSGGSLYEQYF.

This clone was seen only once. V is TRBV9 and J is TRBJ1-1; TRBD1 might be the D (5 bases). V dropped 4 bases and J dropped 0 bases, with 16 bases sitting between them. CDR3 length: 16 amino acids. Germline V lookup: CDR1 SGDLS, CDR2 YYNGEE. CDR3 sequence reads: CASSSLKAGMNTEAFF. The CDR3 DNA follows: TGTGCCAGCAGCTCCCTTAAGGCAGGGATGAACACTGAAGCTTTCTTT.

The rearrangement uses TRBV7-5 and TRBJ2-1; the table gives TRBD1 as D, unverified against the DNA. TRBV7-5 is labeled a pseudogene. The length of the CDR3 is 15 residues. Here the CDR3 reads CARSYTGEINNEQFF. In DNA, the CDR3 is TGTGCCAGAAGCTATACAGGGGAGATAAACAATGAGCAGTTCTTC.

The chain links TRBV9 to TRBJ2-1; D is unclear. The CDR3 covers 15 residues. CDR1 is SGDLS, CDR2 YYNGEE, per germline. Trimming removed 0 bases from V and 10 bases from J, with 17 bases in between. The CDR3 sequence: CASSVAGHYEREQFF. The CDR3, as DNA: TGTGCCAGCAGCGTAGCTGGCCACTATGAACGGGAGCAGTTCTTC.

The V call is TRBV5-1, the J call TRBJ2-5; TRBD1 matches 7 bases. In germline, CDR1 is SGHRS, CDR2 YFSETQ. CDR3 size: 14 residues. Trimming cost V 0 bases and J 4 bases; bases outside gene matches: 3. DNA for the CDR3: TGCGCCAGCAGCTTGGAAGGGGGCGTAGAGACCCAGTACTTC. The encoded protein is CASSLEGGVETQYF.

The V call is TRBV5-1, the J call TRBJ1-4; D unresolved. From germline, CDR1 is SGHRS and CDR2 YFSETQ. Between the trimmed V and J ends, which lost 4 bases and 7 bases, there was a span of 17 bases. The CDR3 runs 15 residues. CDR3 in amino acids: CASSLDGEASEKLFF. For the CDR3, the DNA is TGCGCCAGCAGCCTGGACGGGGAAGCGAGTGAAAAACTGTTTTTT.

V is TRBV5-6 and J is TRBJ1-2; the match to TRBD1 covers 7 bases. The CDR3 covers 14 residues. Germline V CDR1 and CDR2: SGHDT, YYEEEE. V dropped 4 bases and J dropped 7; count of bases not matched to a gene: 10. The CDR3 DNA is TGTGCCAGCAGCACCGCAGGGGGTAGTGGTGGCTACACCTTC. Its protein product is CASSTAGGSGGYTF.

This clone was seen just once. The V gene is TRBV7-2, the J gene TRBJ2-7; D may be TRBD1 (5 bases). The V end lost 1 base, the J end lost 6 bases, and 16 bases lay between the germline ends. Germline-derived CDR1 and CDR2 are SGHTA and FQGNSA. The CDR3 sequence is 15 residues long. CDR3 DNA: TGTGCCAGCAGCTTAGTAGGTCAGGGTGGTTCCGAGCAGTACTTC. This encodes CASSLVGQGGSEQYF. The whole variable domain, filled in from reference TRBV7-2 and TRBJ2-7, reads GAGVSQSPSNKVTEKGKDVELRCDPISGHTALYWYRQSLGQGLEFLIYFQGNSAPDKSGLPSDRFSAERTGGSVSTLTIQRTQQEDSAVYLCASSLVGQGGSEQYFGPGTRLTVT.

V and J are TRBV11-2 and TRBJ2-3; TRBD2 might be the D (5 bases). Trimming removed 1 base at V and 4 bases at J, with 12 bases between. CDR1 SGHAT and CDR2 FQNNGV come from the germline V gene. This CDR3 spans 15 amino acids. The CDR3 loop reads CASSLAGNRADTQYF. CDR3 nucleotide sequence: TGTGCCAGCAGCTTAGCCGGGAATCGCGCAGATACGCAGTATTTT.

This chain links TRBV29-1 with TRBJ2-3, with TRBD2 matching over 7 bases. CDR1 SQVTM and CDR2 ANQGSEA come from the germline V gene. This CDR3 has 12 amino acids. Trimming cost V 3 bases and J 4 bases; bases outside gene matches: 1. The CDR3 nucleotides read TGCAGCGTTGAGGGGGGGTCAGATACGCAGTATTTT. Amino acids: CSVEGGSDTQYF.

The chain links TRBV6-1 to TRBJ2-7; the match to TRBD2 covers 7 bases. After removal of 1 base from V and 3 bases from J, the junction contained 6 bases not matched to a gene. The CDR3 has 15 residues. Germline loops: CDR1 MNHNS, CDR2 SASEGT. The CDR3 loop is CASSEEPRGDYEQYF. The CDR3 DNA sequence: TGTGCCAGCAGTGAAGAACCACGGGGGGACTACGAGCAGTACTTC.

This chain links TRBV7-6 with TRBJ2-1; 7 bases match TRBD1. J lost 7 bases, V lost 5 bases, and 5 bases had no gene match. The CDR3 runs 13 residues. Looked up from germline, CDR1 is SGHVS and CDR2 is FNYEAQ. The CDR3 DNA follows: TGTGCCAGCAGCACCGGACAGGAGAATGAGCAGTTCTTC. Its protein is CASSTGQENEQFF. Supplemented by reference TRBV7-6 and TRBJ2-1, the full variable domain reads GAGVSQSPRYKVTKRGQDVALRCDPISGHVSLYWYRQALGQGPEFLTYFNYEAQQDKSGLPNDRFSAERPEGSISTLTIQRTEQRDSAMYRCASSTGQENEQFFGPGTRLTVL.

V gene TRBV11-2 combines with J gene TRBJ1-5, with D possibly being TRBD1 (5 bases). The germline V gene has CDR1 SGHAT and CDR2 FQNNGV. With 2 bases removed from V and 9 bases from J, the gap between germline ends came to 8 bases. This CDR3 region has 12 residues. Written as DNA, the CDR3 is TGTGCCAGCAGCTTACCGGGGGGGCCCCAGCATTTT. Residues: CASSLPGGPQHF.

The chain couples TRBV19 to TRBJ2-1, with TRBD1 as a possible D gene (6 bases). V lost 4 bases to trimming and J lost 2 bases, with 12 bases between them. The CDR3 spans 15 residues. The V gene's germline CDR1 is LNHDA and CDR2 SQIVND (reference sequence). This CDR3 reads CASSRDRITYNEQFF. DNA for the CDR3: TGTGCCAGTAGTAGAGACAGGATAACCTACAATGAGCAGTTCTTC. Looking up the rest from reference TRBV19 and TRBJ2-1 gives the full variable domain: DGGITQSPKYLFRKEGQNVTLSCEQNLNHDAMYWYRQDPGQGLRLIYYSQIVNDFQKGDIAEGYSVSREKKESFPLTVTSAQKNPTAFYLCASSRDRITYNEQFFGPGTRLTVL.

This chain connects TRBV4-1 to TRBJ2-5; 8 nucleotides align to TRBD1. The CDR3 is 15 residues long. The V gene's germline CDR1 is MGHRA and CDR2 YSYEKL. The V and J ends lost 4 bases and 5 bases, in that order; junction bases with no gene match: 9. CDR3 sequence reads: CASSRTDRVQETQYF. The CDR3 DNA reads TGCGCCAGCAGCCGCACGGACAGGGTCCAGGAGACCCAGTACTTC.

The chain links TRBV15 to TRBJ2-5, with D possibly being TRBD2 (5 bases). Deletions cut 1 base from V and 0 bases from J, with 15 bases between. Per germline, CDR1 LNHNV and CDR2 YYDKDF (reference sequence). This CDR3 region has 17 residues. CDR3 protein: CATSRGISDSYQETQYF. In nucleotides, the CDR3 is TGTGCCACCAGCAGAGGAATTAGCGACTCGTACCAAGAGACCCAGTACTTC.

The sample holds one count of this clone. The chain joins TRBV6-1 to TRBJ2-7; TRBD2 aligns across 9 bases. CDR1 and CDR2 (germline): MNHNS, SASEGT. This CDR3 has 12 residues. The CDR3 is CASSEAGLANRV. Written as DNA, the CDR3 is TGTGCCAGCAGTGAAGCGGGACTAGCAAACCGCGTA.

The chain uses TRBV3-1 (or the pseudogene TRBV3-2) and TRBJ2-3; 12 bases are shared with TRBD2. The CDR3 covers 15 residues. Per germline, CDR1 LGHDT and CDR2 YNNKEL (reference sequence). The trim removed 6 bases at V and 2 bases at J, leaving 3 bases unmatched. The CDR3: CASRLAGGPTDTQYF. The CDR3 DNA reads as TGTGCCAGCAGACTAGCGGGGGGACCCACAGATACGCAGTATTTT.

The CDR3 DNA reads TGTGCCAGCAGCCAGGGGGGAACTGGAAACACCATATATTTT. It is translated as CASSQGGTGNTIYF. The chain combines TRBV4-2 with TRBJ1-3; D possibly corresponds to TRBD1 (5 bases). There are 14 residues in the CDR3. Looked up from germline, CDR1 is LGHNA and CDR2 is YNFKEQ. The germline V and J ends were trimmed by 3 bases and 2 bases, with 8 bases remaining between them.

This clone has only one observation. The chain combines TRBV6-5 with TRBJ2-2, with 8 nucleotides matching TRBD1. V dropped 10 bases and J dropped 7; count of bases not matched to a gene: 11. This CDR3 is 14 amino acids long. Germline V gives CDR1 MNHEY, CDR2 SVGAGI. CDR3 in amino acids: CATNPTGGGGELFF. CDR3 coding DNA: TGTGCCACCAACCCCACAGGGGGTGGCGGGGAGCTGTTTTTT.

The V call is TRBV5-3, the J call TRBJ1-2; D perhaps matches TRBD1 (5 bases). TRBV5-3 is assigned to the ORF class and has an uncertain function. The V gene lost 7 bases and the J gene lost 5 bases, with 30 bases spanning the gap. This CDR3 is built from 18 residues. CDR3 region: CARPLQGKRSPLSYGYTF. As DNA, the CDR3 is TGTGCCAGACCGCTCCAGGGAAAACGAAGCCCCCTATCTTATGGCTACACCTTC.